The clone carrying this T cell receptor (beta chain) was observed a single time. Libraries were prepared by immunoSEQ multiplex PCR; TCRdb keeps only in-frame clonotypes and omits some of them. Here the sample spans approximately 300,000 clones, 85% being singletons. The record originates from a study of blood T cell repertoires in COVID-19. Study-wide context: T cells, B-cell-depleted T cells, or PBMCs supplied cDNA or gDNA.

Looked up from germline, CDR1 is KGHDR and CDR2 is SFDVKD. V shed 3 bases and J 7 bases; nucleotides not matched to a gene: 5. The CDR3 spans 15 residues. Within 2 weeks of study entry, exposed participants had contacted a PCR-confirmed or clinician-diagnosed COVID-19 case. The TCR originated in a woman in her 30s who had been exposed to COVID-19. V and J are TRBV24-1 and TRBJ2-2; 9 positions agree with TRBD1. Source material: PBMCs or T cells enriched from blood (not recorded which). This CDR3 reads CATSDRQGEYGELFF. CDR3 bases: TGTGCCACCAGTGATCGACAGGGGGAATACGGGGAGCTGTTTTTT.